The 14 T cell receptor beta chains in this list originate from one sample, sequenced in a study of PD-1 blockade in classical Hodgkin lymphoma. Regarding time point: newly diagnosed, previously untreated cHL patient sample. Applied to thawed PBMCs, magnetic negative selection was the method used to isolate CD8+ T cells. The table came from immunoSEQ multiplex PCR; TCRdb's copy has only in-frame clones and leaves some out. This table has 12,000 to 15,000 clones, about 90% appearing once. Material: CD8+ T cells from blood. These receptors were collected from a human donor with classical Hodgkin lymphoma.

This chain links TRBV6-5 with TRBJ2-7; D unresolved. Per the germline V gene, CDR1 is MNHEY and CDR2 is SVGAGI. The CDR3 contains 14 residues. Trimming took 5 bases from V and 0 from J, leaving 11 bases between them. The CDR3 region is CASSLRWGSYEQYF. The CDR3 DNA follows: TGTGCCAGCAGTCTCAGGTGGGGCTCCTACGAGCAGTACTTC.

The V call is TRBV27, the J call TRBJ2-7, with D perhaps matching TRBD1 (5 bases). V lost 4 bases to trimming and J lost 0 bases, with 10 bases between them. This CDR3 contains 14 residues. Germline values: CDR1 MNHEY, CDR2 SMNVEV (reference sequence). CDR3 sequence (DNA): TGTGCCAGCAGTTCAGGCGACAGCTCCTACGAGCAGTACTTC. Amino acid sequence: CASSSGDSSYEQYF.

J is TRBJ1-1 and V is TRBV7-3, with D uncertain. The CDR3 contains 13 residues. The germline V gene encodes CDR1 SGHTA and CDR2 FQGTGA. V gave up 2 bases and J gave up 0 bases, with 4 bases separating them. The CDR3 reads CASSLGMNTEAFF. In DNA, the CDR3 is TGTGCCAGCAGCTTAGGCATGAACACTGAAGCTTTCTTT.

This chain connects TRBV11-3 to TRBJ2-2; D uncertain. The CDR3 sequence is 13 residues long. Germline lookup yields CDR1 SGHNT and CDR2 YENEEA. V was shortened by 7 bases and J by 8 bases, with 14 bases between the two germline ends. The chain's CDR3 is CASTDRLSGELFF. CDR3 sequence (DNA): TGTGCCAGCACCGATCGCTTATCAGGGGAGCTGTTTTTT.

In its sample, this clone ranks as medium-sized (0.01 to 0.1%). The chain is built from TRBV25-1 and TRBJ2-5; a weak D match, TRBD1 (6 bases). V gave up 6 bases and J gave up 2 bases, with 10 bases separating them. The CDR3 spans 13 residues. CDR1 is MGHDK and CDR2 is SYGVNS in the germline V gene. The CDR3 DNA reads as TGTGCCAGCAGCCCCGGGACACAAGAGACCCAGTACTTC. Translation gives CASSPGTQETQYF.

The chain joins TRBV11-2 to TRBJ2-5, with D unclear. CDR1 is SGHAT, CDR2 FQNNGV, per germline. This CDR3 spans 18 amino acids. Trimming pared 5 bases from V and 0 bases from J, leaving 22 bases between. CDR3 coding DNA: TGTGCCAGCAGCCACCCCTCTGGGATCTCTGGGGACCAAGAGACCCAGTACTTC. Translated, it gives CASSHPSGISGDQETQYF. The full variable domain, rest sourced from reference TRBV11-2 and TRBJ2-5, is EAGVAQSPRYKIIEKRQSVAFWCNPISGHATLYWYQQILGQGPKLLIQFQNNGVVDDSQLPKDRFSAERLKGVDSTLKIQPAKLEDSAVYLCASSHPSGISGDQETQYFGPGTRLLVL.

The V call is TRBV27, the J call TRBJ2-2; D might be TRBD2 (6 bases). The CDR3 is 13 residues long. With 6 bases removed from V and 5 bases from J, the gap between germline ends came to 10 bases. Per germline, CDR1 MNHEY and CDR2 SMNVEV (reference sequence). The CDR3 region is CASRGGGTGELFF. CDR3 nucleotide sequence: TGTGCCAGCAGGGGGGGTGGGACCGGGGAGCTGTTTTTT.

The chain carries TRBV7-2 and TRBJ2-3; possibly TRBD2 for D (6 bases). Germline V gives CDR1 SGHTA, CDR2 FQGNSA. This CDR3 comprises 16 residues. Trimming shortened V by 4 bases and J by 0 bases, and 14 bases separated the two germline ends. The DNA of the CDR3 is TGTGCCAGCAGCTCCCCACTAGCAGCTAGCACAGATACGCAGTATTTT. As protein: CASSSPLAASTDTQYF.

Comments on this clone: The junction and the germline gene differ at one end; a read error may be behind it. This chain joins TRBV6-5 and TRBJ1-1, with 9 bases that match TRBD1. Germline CDR1 and CDR2: MNHEY and SVGAGI. This CDR3 spans 14 amino acids. For the CDR3, the DNA is TGTGCCGGCAGACAGGGACAGGGTAAAACTGAAGCTTTCTTT. It codes for CAGRQGQGKTEAFF.

This rearrangement joins TRBV7-3 to TRBJ2-3, with a possible D match to TRBD2 (5 bases). Germline loops: CDR1 SGHTA, CDR2 FQGTGA. The ends were cut back, 1 base at V and 6 bases at J, with 8 bases in the middle. The CDR3 loop spans 13 amino acids. CDR3 loop: CASSLIPGDTQYF. In nucleotides, the CDR3 is TGTGCCAGCAGCTTAATTCCGGGGGATACGCAGTATTTT.

This chain joins TRBV9 and TRBJ2-3; TRBD1 is a possible D gene (7 bases). V was cut by 3 bases and J by 4 bases, with 18 bases left in between. Looked up from germline, CDR1 is SGDLS and CDR2 is YYNGEE. The CDR3 length is 16 residues. This chain's CDR3 is CASSAPGGLRADTQYF. CDR3 DNA sequence: TGTGCCAGCAGCGCCCCAGGGGGGTTGAGGGCAGATACGCAGTATTTT.

This clone is a singleton in its sample. The chain links TRBV7-9 to TRBJ1-1, with D unclear. This CDR3 contains 12 residues. Trimming removed 2 bases at V and 7 bases at J, with 8 bases between. CDR1 and CDR2 (germline): SEHNR, FQNEAQ (reference sequence). This chain's CDR3 is CASSLPESEAFF. The CDR3 DNA reads TGTGCCAGCAGCTTACCAGAGAGTGAAGCTTTCTTT.

The rearrangement links TRBV27 to TRBJ2-7; D ambiguous. This CDR3 contains 14 residues. V dropped 0 bases and J dropped 5 bases, with 11 bases sitting between them. Germline V gene lookup returns CDR1 MNHEY and CDR2 SMNVEV (reference sequence). Here the CDR3 reads CASSLSATTHEQYF. The DNA for the CDR3 is TGTGCCAGCAGTTTATCTGCGACCACCCACGAGCAGTACTTC.

The chain couples TRBV7-9 to TRBJ2-7; no clear D. V lost 2 bases, J lost 6 bases, and 8 bases lay in between. This CDR3 region has 12 residues. In germline, CDR1 is SEHNR, CDR2 FQNEAQ (reference sequence). This chain's CDR3 is CASSLLGSEQYF. The CDR3 region has the DNA TGTGCCAGCAGCTTACTTGGTTCCGAGCAGTACTTC.